This TCR beta chain was sequenced for a study of tissue T cells after allogeneic stem cell transplantation. This clone was counted once. The target antigen is unknown. Here the gene names and germline are mouse. Coverage ceases 1 residue before the CDR3 finishes, and the germline J gene fills in the end. Trimming removed 2 bases from V and 5 bases from J, with 10 bases in between. Germline-derived CDR1 and CDR2 are LGHNA and YNLKQL (reference sequence). This CDR3 is 14 amino acids long. Assay used: immunoSEQ multiplex PCR; TCRdb lists only in-frame clones, some missing. The sample lists over 15,000 clones, just over 70% seen once, with 0.85% to 0.95% in the top ten. Overall study findings and caveats: Only a limited share of tissue TCRs appeared in blood or spleen. TCR repertoires tracked anatomic similarity, regardless of disease or transplant status. Some tissue clones might be persisting host cells; their alloreactivity or antigen specificity was not determined. Shared clones across patients were few; motif clustering revealed tissue-specific shared signatures.

This TCR derives from a female BALB/c mouse in good health. Strain haplotype (MHC): H2-d. The chain couples TRBV5 to TRBJ2-1; D might be TRBD1 or TRBD2, each matching 5 bases. The sequenced material came from spleen. The CDR3 spells CASSQLGTDAEQFF. The sequenced part of the CDR3 DNA is TGTGCCAGCAGCCAATTGGGGACGGATGCTGAGCAGTTC.